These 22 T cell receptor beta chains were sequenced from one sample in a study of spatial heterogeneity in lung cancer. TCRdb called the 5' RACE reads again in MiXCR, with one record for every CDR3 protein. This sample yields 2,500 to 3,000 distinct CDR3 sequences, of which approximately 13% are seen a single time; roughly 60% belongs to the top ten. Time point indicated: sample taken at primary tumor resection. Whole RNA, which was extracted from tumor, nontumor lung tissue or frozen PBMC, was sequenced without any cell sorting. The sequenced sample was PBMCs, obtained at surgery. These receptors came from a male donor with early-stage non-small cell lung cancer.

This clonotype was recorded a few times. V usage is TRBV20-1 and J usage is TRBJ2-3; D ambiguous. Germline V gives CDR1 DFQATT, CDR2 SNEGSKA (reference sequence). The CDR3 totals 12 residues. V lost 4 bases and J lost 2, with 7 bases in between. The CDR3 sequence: CSANPLTDTQYF. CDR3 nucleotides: TGCAGTGCTAACCCCCTCACAGATACGCAGTATTTT.

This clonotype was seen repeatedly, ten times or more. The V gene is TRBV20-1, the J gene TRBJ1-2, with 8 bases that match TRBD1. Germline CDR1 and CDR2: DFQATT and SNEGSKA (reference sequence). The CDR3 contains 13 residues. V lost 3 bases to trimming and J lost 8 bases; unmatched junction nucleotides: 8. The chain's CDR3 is CSARGDRSQGYTF. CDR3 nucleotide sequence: TGCAGTGCTAGGGGGGACAGGTCACAAGGCTACACCTTC.

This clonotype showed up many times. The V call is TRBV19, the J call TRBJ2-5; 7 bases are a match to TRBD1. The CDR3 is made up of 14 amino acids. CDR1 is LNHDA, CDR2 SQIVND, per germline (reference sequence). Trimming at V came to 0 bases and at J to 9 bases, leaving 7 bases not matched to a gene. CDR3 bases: TGTGCCAGTAGTATAGATCGACAGGGTTGGGCCCAGTACTTC. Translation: CASSIDRQGWAQYF.

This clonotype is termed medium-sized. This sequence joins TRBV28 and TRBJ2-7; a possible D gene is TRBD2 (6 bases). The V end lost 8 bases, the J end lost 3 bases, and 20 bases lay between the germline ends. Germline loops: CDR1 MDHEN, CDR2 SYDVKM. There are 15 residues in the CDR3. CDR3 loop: CASQGRDSNFYEQYF. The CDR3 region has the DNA TGTGCCAGCCAGGGCCGGGACTCAAACTTCTACGAGCAGTACTTC.

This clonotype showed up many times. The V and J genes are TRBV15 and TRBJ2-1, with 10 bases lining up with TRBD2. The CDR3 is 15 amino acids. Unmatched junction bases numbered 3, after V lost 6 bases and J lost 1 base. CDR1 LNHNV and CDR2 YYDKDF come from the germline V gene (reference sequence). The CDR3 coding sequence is TGTGCCACCAGTCCTAGCGGGAGTTCCTACAATGAGCAGTTCTTC. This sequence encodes CATSPSGSSYNEQFF.

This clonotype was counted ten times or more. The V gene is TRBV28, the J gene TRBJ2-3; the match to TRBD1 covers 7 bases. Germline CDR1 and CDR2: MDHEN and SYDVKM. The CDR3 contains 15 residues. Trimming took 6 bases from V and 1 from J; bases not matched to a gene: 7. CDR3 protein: CASSQRGLGTDTQYF. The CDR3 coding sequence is TGTGCCAGCAGCCAGAGGGGGCTGGGCACAGATACGCAGTATTTT.

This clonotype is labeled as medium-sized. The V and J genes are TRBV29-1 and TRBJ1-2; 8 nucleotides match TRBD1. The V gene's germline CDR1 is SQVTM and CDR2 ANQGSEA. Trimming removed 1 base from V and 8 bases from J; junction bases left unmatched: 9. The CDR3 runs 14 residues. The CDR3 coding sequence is TGCAGCGTTGAAGTATGGGGCCAGGGGGCAGGCTACACCTTC. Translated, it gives CSVEVWGQGAGYTF.

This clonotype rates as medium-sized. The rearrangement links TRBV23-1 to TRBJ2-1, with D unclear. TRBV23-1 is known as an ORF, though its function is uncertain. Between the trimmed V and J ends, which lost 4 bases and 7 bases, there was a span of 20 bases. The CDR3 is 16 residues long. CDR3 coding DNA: TGCGCCAGCAGTCCCTGTTGTGAGCGCGGTGGGAATGAGCAGTTCTTC. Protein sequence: CASSPCCERGGNEQFF.

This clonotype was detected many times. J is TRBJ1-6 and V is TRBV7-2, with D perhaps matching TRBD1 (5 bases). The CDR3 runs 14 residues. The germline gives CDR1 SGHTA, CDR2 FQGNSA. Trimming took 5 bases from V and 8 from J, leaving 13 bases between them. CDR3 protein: CASSGRGAYSPLHF. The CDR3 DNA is TGTGCCAGCAGCGGCCGGGGCGCCTATTCACCCCTCCACTTT.

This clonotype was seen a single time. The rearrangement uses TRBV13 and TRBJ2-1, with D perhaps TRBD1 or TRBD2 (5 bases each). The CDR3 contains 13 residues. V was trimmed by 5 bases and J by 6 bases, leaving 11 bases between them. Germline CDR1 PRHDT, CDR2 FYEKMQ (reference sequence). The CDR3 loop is CASSRGTPNEQFF. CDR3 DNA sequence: TGTGCCAGCAGCAGAGGGACGCCCAATGAGCAGTTCTTC.

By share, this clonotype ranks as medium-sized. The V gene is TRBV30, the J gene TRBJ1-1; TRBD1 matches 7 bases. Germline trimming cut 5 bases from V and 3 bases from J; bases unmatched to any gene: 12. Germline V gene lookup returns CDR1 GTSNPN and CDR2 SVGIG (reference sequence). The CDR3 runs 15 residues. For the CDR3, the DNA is TGTGCCTGGCGGGGACAGAGGATTGGTGACACTGAAGCTTTCTTT. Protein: CAWRGQRIGDTEAFF.

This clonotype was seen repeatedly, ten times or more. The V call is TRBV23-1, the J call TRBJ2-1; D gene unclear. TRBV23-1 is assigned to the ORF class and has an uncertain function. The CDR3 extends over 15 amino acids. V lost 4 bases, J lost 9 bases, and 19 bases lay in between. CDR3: CASSPSLGMFIEQFF. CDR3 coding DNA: TGCGCCAGCAGTCCCTCGCTGGGCATGTTCATTGAGCAGTTCTTC.

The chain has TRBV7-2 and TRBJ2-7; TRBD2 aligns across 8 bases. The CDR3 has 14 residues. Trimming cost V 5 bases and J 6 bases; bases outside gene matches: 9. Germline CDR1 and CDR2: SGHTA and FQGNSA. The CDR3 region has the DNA TGTGCCAGCAGCCTAAGTAGCGGGAAGAGCGAGCAGTACTTC. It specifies CASSLSSGKSEQYF.

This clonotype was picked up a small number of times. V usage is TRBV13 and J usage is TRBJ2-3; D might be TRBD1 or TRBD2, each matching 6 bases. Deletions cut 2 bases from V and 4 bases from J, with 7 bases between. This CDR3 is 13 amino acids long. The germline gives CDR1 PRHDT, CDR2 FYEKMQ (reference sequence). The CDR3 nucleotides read TGTGCCAGCAGCTTACGGGGGCCAGATACGCAGTATTTT. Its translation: CASSLRGPDTQYF.

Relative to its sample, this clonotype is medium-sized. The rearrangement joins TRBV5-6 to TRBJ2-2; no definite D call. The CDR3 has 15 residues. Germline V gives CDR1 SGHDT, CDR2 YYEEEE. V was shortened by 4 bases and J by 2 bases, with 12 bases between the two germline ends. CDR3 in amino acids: CASSGAGVNTGELFF. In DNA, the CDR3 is TGTGCCAGCAGCGGCGCCGGAGTTAACACCGGGGAGCTGTTTTTT.

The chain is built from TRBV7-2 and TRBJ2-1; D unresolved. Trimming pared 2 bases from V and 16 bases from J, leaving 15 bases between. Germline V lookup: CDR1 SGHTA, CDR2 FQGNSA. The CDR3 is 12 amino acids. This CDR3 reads CASSLLGLGQFF. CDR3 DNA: TGTGCCAGCAGCTTACTAGGTTTGGGTCAATTCTTC. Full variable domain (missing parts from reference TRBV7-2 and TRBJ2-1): GAGVSQSPSNKVTEKGKDVELRCDPISGHTALYWYRQSLGQGLEFLIYFQGNSAPDKSGLPSDRFSAERTGGSVSTLTIQRTQQEDSAVYLCASSLLGLGQFFGPGTRLTVL.

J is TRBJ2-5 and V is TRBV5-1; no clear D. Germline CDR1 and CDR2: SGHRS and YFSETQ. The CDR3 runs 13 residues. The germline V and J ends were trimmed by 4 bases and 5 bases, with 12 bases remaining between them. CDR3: CASSTPGTETQYF. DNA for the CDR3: TGCGCCAGCAGCACGCCGGGTACCGAGACCCAGTACTTC. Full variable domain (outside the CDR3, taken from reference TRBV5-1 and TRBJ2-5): KAGVTQTPRYLIKTRGQQVTLSCSPISGHRSVSWYQQTPGQGLQFLFEYFSETQRNKGNFPGRFSGRQFSNSRSEMNVSTLELGDSALYLCASSTPGTETQYFGPGTRLLVL.

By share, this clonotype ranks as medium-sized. CDR3 in amino acids: CASISGTGNTGELFF. CDR3 DNA: TGCGCCAGCATCTCTGGGACAGGGAACACCGGGGAGCTGTTTTTT. This rearrangement joins TRBV10-2 to TRBJ2-2, with 8 nucleotides matching TRBD1. J lost 1 base, V lost 7 bases, and 5 bases had no gene match. Germline V gives CDR1 WSHSY, CDR2 SAAADI. The CDR3 contains 15 residues.

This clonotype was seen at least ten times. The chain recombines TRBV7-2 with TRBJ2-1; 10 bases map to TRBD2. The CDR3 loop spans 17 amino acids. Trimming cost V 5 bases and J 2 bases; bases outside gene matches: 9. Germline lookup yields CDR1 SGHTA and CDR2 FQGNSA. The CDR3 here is CASSNIQREGPYNEQFF. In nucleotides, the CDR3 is TGTGCCAGCAGCAATATCCAGCGGGAGGGCCCCTACAATGAGCAGTTCTTC.

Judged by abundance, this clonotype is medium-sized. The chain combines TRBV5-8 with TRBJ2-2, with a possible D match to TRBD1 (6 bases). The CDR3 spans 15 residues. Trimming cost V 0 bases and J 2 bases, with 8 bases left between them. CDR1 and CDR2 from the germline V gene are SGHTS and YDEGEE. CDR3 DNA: TGTGCCAGCAGCTTGGTCAGGGGTAACACCGGGGAGCTGTTTTTT. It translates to CASSLVRGNTGELFF.

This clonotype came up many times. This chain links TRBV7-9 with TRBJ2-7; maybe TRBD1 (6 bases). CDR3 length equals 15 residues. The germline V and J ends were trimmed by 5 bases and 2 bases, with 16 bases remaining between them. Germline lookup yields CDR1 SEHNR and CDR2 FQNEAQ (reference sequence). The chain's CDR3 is CASSPMPDSTYEQYF. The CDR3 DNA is TGTGCCAGCAGCCCCATGCCGGACAGTACCTACGAGCAGTACTTC.

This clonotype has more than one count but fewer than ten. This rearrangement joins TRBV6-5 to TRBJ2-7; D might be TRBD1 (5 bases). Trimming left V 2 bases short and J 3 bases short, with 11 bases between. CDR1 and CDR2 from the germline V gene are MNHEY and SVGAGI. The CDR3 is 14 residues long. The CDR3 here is CASSYGAEFYEQYF. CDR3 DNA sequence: TGTGCCAGCAGTTACGGGGCGGAATTCTACGAGCAGTACTTC.